A selection of T cell receptor beta chains follows, all from one sample in a study of OX40 agonist ivuxolimab in advanced cancers. Assay: immunoSEQ multiplex PCR; the TCRdb copy retains only in-frame clones and omits some. This sample has approximately 10,000 clones; 77% occur once, and the top ten carry over 25%. Material: CD4+ or CD8+ T cells sorted from blood, obtained in a trial of the OX40 agonist ivuxolimab. Receptors were obtained from an adult with an advanced solid tumor such as melanoma, head and neck, liver or kidney cancer. Each CDR3 is given with its conserved first and last residue. A D gene is named only where the DNA matches it firmly. For some rows the clone size is stated as once, few or many, or as a class when expanded; others skip it.

abundance: -; len: 16; d_gene: TRBD2; v_gene: TRBV2; j_gene: TRBJ2-2; CDR3nt: TGTGCCAGCAGGGGGGGACTAGCGGGAGTGGCCGGGGAGCTGTTTTTT; CDR3aa: CASRGGLAGVAGELFF
abundance: -; len: 15; d_gene: -; v_gene: TRBV6-5; j_gene: TRBJ1-1; CDR3nt: TGTGCCAGCAGTTACTCCGCAGGGGCGAACACTGAAGCTTTCTTT; CDR3aa: CASSYSAGANTEAFF
abundance: -; len: 15; d_gene: -; v_gene: TRBV7-3; j_gene: TRBJ1-1; CDR3nt: TGTGCCAGCAGTTCAATGGACGGGGGGAGCGCTGAAGCTTTCTTT; CDR3aa: CASSSMDGGSAEAFF
abundance: -; len: 10; d_gene: -; v_gene: TRBV6-1; j_gene: TRBJ2-7; CDR3nt: TGTGCCAGCAGCCAATACGAGCAGTACTTC; CDR3aa: CASSQYEQYF
abundance: -; len: 11; d_gene: -; v_gene: TRBV5-4; j_gene: TRBJ2-7; CDR3nt: TGTGCCAGCAGCTTGGCCTACGAGCAGTACTTC; CDR3aa: CASSLAYEQYF
abundance: -; len: 15; d_gene: -; v_gene: TRBV18; j_gene: TRBJ2-3; CDR3nt: TGTGCCAGCTCACCACCGCAAGGGGAGCGGGATACGCAGTATTTT; CDR3aa: CASSPPQGERDTQYF
abundance: -; len: 14; d_gene: -; v_gene: TRBV4-1; j_gene: TRBJ2-3; CDR3nt: TGCGCCAGCAGCCAAGAACGAGACTTAGATACGCAGTATTTT; CDR3aa: CASSQERDLDTQYF
abundance: -; len: 15; d_gene: -; v_gene: TRBV27; j_gene: TRBJ2-7; CDR3nt: TGTGCCAGCAGTTTATCCCCAGGCATTCCCTACGAGCAGTACTTC; CDR3aa: CASSLSPGIPYEQYF
abundance: -; len: 15; d_gene: TRBD2; v_gene: TRBV4-1; j_gene: TRBJ2-7; CDR3nt: TGCGCCAGCAGCCAAGGGCTAGCGGGAAGCTACGAGCAGTACTTC; CDR3aa: CASSQGLAGSYEQYF
abundance: -; len: 13; d_gene: -; v_gene: TRBV27; j_gene: TRBJ2-7; CDR3nt: TGTGCCAGCAGCCGGAGAAATGACTACGAGCAGTACTTC; CDR3aa: CASSRRNDYEQYF
abundance: once; len: 16; d_gene: TRBD2; v_gene: TRBV27; j_gene: TRBJ2-2; CDR3nt: TGTGCCAGCAGCCAGGGACTAGCGGGAGACGTGGGGGAGCTGTTTTTT; CDR3aa: CASSQGLAGDVGELFF
abundance: -; len: 14; d_gene: -; v_gene: TRBV28; j_gene: TRBJ1-1; CDR3nt: TGTGCCAGCAGACCGACAGGAGTATGGACTGAAGCTTTCTTT; CDR3aa: CASRPTGVWTEAFF
abundance: -; len: 16; d_gene: -; v_gene: TRBV6-5; j_gene: TRBJ2-1; CDR3nt: TGTGCCAGCAGTTACCGGAGCGGGCGCTCCTACAATGAGCAGTTCTTC; CDR3aa: CASSYRSGRSYNEQFF
abundance: -; len: 14; d_gene: -; v_gene: TRBV27; j_gene: TRBJ1-6; CDR3nt: TGTGCCAGCAGTTTATTCCCCCAAGAGGCACCCCTCCACTTT; CDR3aa: CASSLFPQEAPLHF
abundance: few; len: 8; d_gene: -; v_gene: TRBV5-4; j_gene: TRBJ2-7; CDR3nt: TGTGCCATGGACGAGCAGTACTTC; CDR3aa: CAMDEQYF
abundance: -; len: 14; d_gene: -; v_gene: TRBV29-1; j_gene: TRBJ1-1; CDR3nt: TGCAGCGTTGAAGATCTCGCCAGAAACACTGAAGCTTTCTTT; CDR3aa: CSVEDLARNTEAFF
abundance: -; len: 15; d_gene: TRBD1; v_gene: TRBV2; j_gene: TRBJ2-7; CDR3nt: TGTGCCAGCAGTCACCCGGGACAGGGCATATACGAGCAGTACTTC; CDR3aa: CASSHPGQGIYEQYF
abundance: -; len: 16; d_gene: -; v_gene: TRBV28; j_gene: TRBJ2-1; CDR3nt: TGTGCCAGCAGCCCCCCGTGGGGGGCTGGAGGTAATGAGCAGTTCTTC; CDR3aa: CASSPPWGAGGNEQFF
abundance: few; len: 12; d_gene: -; v_gene: TRBV14; j_gene: TRBJ2-7; CDR3nt: TGTGCCAGCAGCCTAGGGTCCCACGAGCAGTACTTC; CDR3aa: CASSLGSHEQYF
abundance: -; len: 15; d_gene: TRBD2; v_gene: TRBV4-1; j_gene: TRBJ2-3; CDR3nt: TGCGCCAGCAGCCAAGGACTAGCGGGAGGAGATACGCAGTATTTT; CDR3aa: CASSQGLAGGDTQYF
abundance: -; len: 19; d_gene: TRBD2; v_gene: TRBV7-3; j_gene: TRBJ2-2; CDR3nt: TGTGCCAGCAGCCCTATAGGACTAGCGGGAGGCGGGGTCACCGGGGAGCTGTTTTTT; CDR3aa: CASSPIGLAGGGVTGELFF
abundance: -; len: 12; d_gene: -; v_gene: TRBV6-6; j_gene: TRBJ2-3; CDR3nt: TGTGCCAGCTCTCTAGCTGTAGATACGCAGTATTTT; CDR3aa: CASSLAVDTQYF
abundance: -; len: 16; d_gene: -; v_gene: TRBV7-3; j_gene: TRBJ2-1; CDR3nt: TGTGCCAGCAGCTTGGGAGTCCAAAGCTCCTACAATGAGCAGTTCTTC; CDR3aa: CASSLGVQSSYNEQFF
abundance: -; len: 16; d_gene: TRBD2; v_gene: TRBV6-1; j_gene: TRBJ2-3; CDR3nt: TGTGCCAGCAGTGAAGTCCCGGGCCGGGGGGCAGATACGCAGTATTTT; CDR3aa: CASSEVPGRGADTQYF
abundance: -; len: 13; d_gene: -; v_gene: TRBV10-3; j_gene: TRBJ2-7; CDR3nt: TGTGCCATCAGCGGGGACTTAACCTACGAGCAGTACTTC; CDR3aa: CAISGDLTYEQYF
abundance: few; len: 14; d_gene: TRBD2; v_gene: TRBV7-2; j_gene: TRBJ2-1; CDR3nt: TGTGCCATCCGCGGGACTAGGCAAATCAATGAGCAGTTCTTC; CDR3aa: CAIRGTRQINEQFF
abundance: -; len: 14; d_gene: TRBD1; v_gene: TRBV27; j_gene: TRBJ2-7; CDR3nt: TGTGCCAGCACTGCTCAGGGGGCCTCCTACGAGCAGTACTTC; CDR3aa: CASTAQGASYEQYF
abundance: -; len: 16; d_gene: TRBD2; v_gene: TRBV6-4; j_gene: TRBJ2-3; CDR3nt: TGTGCCAGCAGTGACATTCCGGCGGGAGGGCCAGATACGCAGTATTTT; CDR3aa: CASSDIPAGGPDTQYF
abundance: few; len: 11; d_gene: -; v_gene: TRBV6-5; j_gene: TRBJ2-3; CDR3nt: TGTGCCTGCCTAGGGGGAGATACGCAGTATTTT; CDR3aa: CACLGGDTQYF
abundance: -; len: 13; d_gene: -; v_gene: TRBV9; j_gene: TRBJ2-5; CDR3nt: TGTGCCAGCAACAAATTACTAGGAGAGACCCAGTACTTC; CDR3aa: CASNKLLGETQYF
abundance: -; len: 16; d_gene: TRBD1; v_gene: TRBV11-2; j_gene: TRBJ1-1; CDR3nt: TGTGCCAGCAGCCTACGCAGCACAGGGGGCAACACTGAAGCTTTCTTT; CDR3aa: CASSLRSTGGNTEAFF
abundance: -; len: 12; d_gene: -; v_gene: TRBV25-1; j_gene: TRBJ1-5; CDR3nt: TGTGCCAGCAGTGACGGGGGTCAGCCCCAGCATTTT; CDR3aa: CASSDGGQPQHF
abundance: -; len: 16; d_gene: -; v_gene: TRBV13; j_gene: TRBJ2-1; CDR3nt: TGTGCCAGCAGCTTTGGGAGTGGTATCACCTACAATGAGCAGTTCTTC; CDR3aa: CASSFGSGITYNEQFF
abundance: -; len: 15; d_gene: TRBD2; v_gene: TRBV19; j_gene: TRBJ2-1; CDR3nt: TGTGCCAGTACCCCGGGACTAGCAGTCTACAATGAGCAGTTCTTC; CDR3aa: CASTPGLAVYNEQFF
abundance: -; len: 15; d_gene: -; v_gene: TRBV21-1; j_gene: TRBJ2-7; CDR3nt: TGTGCCACCAAAAAGACAGGGGGCGCAGAGGGCGAGCAGTACTTC; CDR3aa: CATKKTGGAEGEQYF
abundance: few; len: 14; d_gene: -; v_gene: TRBV27; j_gene: TRBJ2-7; CDR3nt: TGTGCCAGCAGTACCCCGACTACCTTCTACGAGCAGTACTTC; CDR3aa: CASSTPTTFYEQYF
abundance: -; len: 14; d_gene: -; v_gene: TRBV11-1; j_gene: TRBJ2-5; CDR3nt: TGTGCCAGCAGCTTAGAAACGGAACAAGAGACCCAGTACTTC; CDR3aa: CASSLETEQETQYF
abundance: -; len: 13; d_gene: -; v_gene: TRBV6-1; j_gene: TRBJ1-2; CDR3nt: TGTGCCAGCAGTGAAGGGGCCGAATATGGCTACACCTTC; CDR3aa: CASSEGAEYGYTF
abundance: -; len: 12; d_gene: -; v_gene: TRBV5-6; j_gene: TRBJ2-7; CDR3nt: TGTGCCAGCAGCTTAGGAGGGTTCGAGCAGTACTTC; CDR3aa: CASSLGGFEQYF
abundance: -; len: 14; d_gene: -; v_gene: TRBV6-1; j_gene: TRBJ1-5; CDR3nt: TGTGCCTCCAAGGAGGCCGATAGCAATCAGCCCCAGCATTTT; CDR3aa: CASKEADSNQPQHF
abundance: -; len: 14; d_gene: TRBD1; v_gene: TRBV27; j_gene: TRBJ2-5; CDR3nt: TGTGCCAGCAGTCTCCAGGGGGTCCAAGAGACCCAGTACTTC; CDR3aa: CASSLQGVQETQYF
abundance: -; len: 13; d_gene: -; v_gene: TRBV6-1; j_gene: TRBJ1-1; CDR3nt: TGTGCCAGCAGTTGGGGGTCTACCACTGAAGCTTTCTTT; CDR3aa: CASSWGSTTEAFF
abundance: few; len: 16; d_gene: -; v_gene: TRBV19; j_gene: TRBJ1-5; CDR3nt: TGTGCCAGTAGTAGAGCGACAGCGGCAGATTATCAGCCCCAGCATTTT; CDR3aa: CASSRATAADYQPQHF
abundance: -; len: 15; d_gene: TRBD1; v_gene: TRBV5-1; j_gene: TRBJ2-7; CDR3nt: TGCGCCAGCAGGCAGAAGACAGGGCCCTCCTACGAGCAGTACTTC; CDR3aa: CASRQKTGPSYEQYF
abundance: -; len: 16; d_gene: -; v_gene: TRBV7-9; j_gene: TRBJ1-2; CDR3nt: TGTGCCAGCAGCTCTTCCTCGGGGGCGGCGAACTATGGCTACACCTTC; CDR3aa: CASSSSSGAANYGYTF
abundance: -; len: 16; d_gene: TRBD2; v_gene: TRBV25-1; j_gene: TRBJ2-1; CDR3nt: TGTGCCAGCGTACCGAGCGGGAGCTTCGGGAACAATGAGCAGTTCTTC; CDR3aa: CASVPSGSFGNNEQFF
abundance: -; len: 13; d_gene: -; v_gene: TRBV18; j_gene: TRBJ2-5; CDR3nt: TGTGCCAGCTCACCACAATACCAAGAGACCCAGTACTTC; CDR3aa: CASSPQYQETQYF
abundance: -; len: 15; d_gene: -; v_gene: TRBV5-1; j_gene: TRBJ2-3; CDR3nt: TGCGCCAGCAGCTTGAGGGCCGGATTCACAGATACGCAGTATTTT; CDR3aa: CASSLRAGFTDTQYF
abundance: -; len: 14; d_gene: -; v_gene: TRBV30; j_gene: TRBJ1-5; CDR3nt: TGTGCCTGGAGTGAAACAGGAGGTCATCAGCCCCAGCATTTT; CDR3aa: CAWSETGGHQPQHF
abundance: -; len: 13; d_gene: -; v_gene: TRBV19; j_gene: TRBJ1-6; CDR3nt: TGTGCCAGCGCGGGGTCTACGGGTTCACCCCTCCACTTT; CDR3aa: CASAGSTGSPLHF
abundance: -; len: 14; d_gene: -; v_gene: TRBV25-1; j_gene: TRBJ1-5; CDR3nt: TGTGCCAGCAGTGAGGGCTGGGGCAATCAGCCCCAGCATTTT; CDR3aa: CASSEGWGNQPQHF
abundance: -; len: 15; d_gene: -; v_gene: TRBV5-1; j_gene: TRBJ2-1; CDR3nt: TGCGCCAGCAGCAACCGGGACTGGGACTACAATGAGCAGTTCTTC; CDR3aa: CASSNRDWDYNEQFF
abundance: -; len: 17; d_gene: TRBD2; v_gene: TRBV4-2; j_gene: TRBJ2-7; CDR3nt: TGTGCCAGCAGCCAAGAAATCGCGGGGGATGCTATCGACGAGCAGTACTTC; CDR3aa: CASSQEIAGDAIDEQYF
abundance: medium-sized; len: 10; d_gene: -; v_gene: TRBV9; j_gene: TRBJ2-1; CDR3nt: TGTGCCAGCAGTTACAATGAGCAGTTCTTC; CDR3aa: CASSYNEQFF
abundance: -; len: 16; d_gene: -; v_gene: TRBV4-1; j_gene: TRBJ1-3; CDR3nt: TGCGCCAGCAGCCAGTCCGGGACTCCCTTGGAAAACACCATATATTTT; CDR3aa: CASSQSGTPLENTIYF
abundance: once; len: 13; d_gene: -; v_gene: TRBV21-1; j_gene: TRBJ2-5; CDR3nt: TGTGCCAGCCCGGACGCCATGGGTTTGTCCCAGTACTTC; CDR3aa: CASPDAMGLSQYF
abundance: few; len: 15; d_gene: -; v_gene: TRBV6-1; j_gene: TRBJ1-4; CDR3nt: TGTGCCAGCAGTGATCTGAGGGGTGATGGAGAAAAACTGTTTTTT; CDR3aa: CASSDLRGDGEKLFF
abundance: -; len: 16; d_gene: TRBD2; v_gene: TRBV11-2; j_gene: TRBJ2-1; CDR3nt: TGTGCCAGCAGCCCGTCGGCGGGGACTACTTACAATGAGCAGTTCTTC; CDR3aa: CASSPSAGTTYNEQFF